This T cell receptor (beta chain) was captured in a study of graft-versus-host responses after intestinal transplantation. General study findings and limits: GvH clones detected in recipient marrow included some appearing first in ileum or blood. High graft-versus-host to host-versus-graft T cell clonal ratios marked allografts of patients with graft-donor macrochimerism.

In the case of this clone: Its antigen is not identified.

After removal of 4 bases from V and 5 bases from J, the junction contained 11 bases not matched to a gene. The CDR3 extends over 16 amino acids. Germline V lookup: CDR1 LNHNV, CDR2 YYDKDF (reference sequence). Method: immunoSEQ multiplex PCR; TCRdb's copy keeps in-frame clones and lacks some. The repertoire includes around 130,000 clones, approximately 90% of them detected once, and around 0.15% sits in the top ten. The origin of this receptor is a human donor who received an intestinal transplant. The chain joins TRBV15 to TRBJ1-2, with 9 nucleotides matching TRBD1. The starting material was unstimulated CD4+ T cells sorted from spleen or lymph node cells, obtained before intestinal transplant. The CDR3 here is CATSNRPGQGIYGYTF. The DNA of the CDR3 is TGTGCCACCAGCAACCGTCCGGGACAGGGAATTTATGGCTACACCTTC.